A selection of T cell receptor beta chains follows, all from one sample in a study of blood T cell repertoires in COVID-19. Repertoires were generated with immunoSEQ multiplex PCR, while TCRdb's copy carries only in-frame clones and drops some. The sample carries some 150,000 clones, 60% to 85% recorded once. Sequencing input: peripheral blood. Receptors were obtained from a man older than 75 with acute or convalescent COVID-19. Each CDR3 is given with its conserved first and last residue. Each record gives: clone size, J gene, D gene, V gene, CDR3 DNA, CDR3 protein. The D gene is left open where the match is weak. A row's size may be missing; if present it is once, few, many or a size class.

clone_size: few; j_call: TRBJ1-4; d_call: .; v_call: TRBV19; cdr3_nt: TGTGCCAGTAGCGACAGTTCAACTAATGAAAAACTGTTTTTT; cdr3_aa: CASSDSSTNEKLFF
clone_size: .; j_call: TRBJ2-2; d_call: .; v_call: TRBV10-3; cdr3_nt: TGTGCCATAGCGCAACAGGGCCCTACGAACACCGGGGAGCTGTTTTTT; cdr3_aa: CAIAQQGPTNTGELFF
clone_size: once; j_call: TRBJ1-5; d_call: .; v_call: TRBV5-8; cdr3_nt: TGTGCCAGCAGCTGGACTGAAACTCAGCCCCAGCATTTT; cdr3_aa: CASSWTETQPQHF
clone_size: .; j_call: TRBJ1-1; d_call: TRBD1; v_call: TRBV5-1; cdr3_nt: TGCGCCAGCAGCTTCGGGACAGGGAACACTGAAGCTTTCTTT; cdr3_aa: CASSFGTGNTEAFF
clone_size: .; j_call: TRBJ1-2; d_call: .; v_call: TRBV5-4; cdr3_nt: TGTGCCAGCAGCTTGGACGGGGGGGACTATGGCTACACCTTC; cdr3_aa: CASSLDGGDYGYTF
clone_size: .; j_call: TRBJ1-3; d_call: .; v_call: TRBV18; cdr3_nt: TGTGCCAGCTCACCAGGTACAGGGACACCTCTATCTGGAAACACCATATATTTT; cdr3_aa: CASSPGTGTPLSGNTIYF
clone_size: .; j_call: TRBJ2-5; d_call: .; v_call: TRBV11-3; cdr3_nt: TGTGCCAGCAGCTCCTATACGGGGTACCAAGAGACCCAGTACTTC; cdr3_aa: CASSSYTGYQETQYF
clone_size: .; j_call: TRBJ1-1; d_call: .; v_call: TRBV12-3/TRBV12-4; cdr3_nt: TGTGCCAGCAGCCCCGGACAGCCTGAAGCTTTCTTT; cdr3_aa: CASSPGQPEAFF
clone_size: .; j_call: TRBJ2-2; d_call: .; v_call: TRBV6-4; cdr3_nt: TGTGCCAGCAGTGACTCGGGGGGTTTTGTCGGGGAGCTGTTTTTT; cdr3_aa: CASSDSGGFVGELFF
clone_size: .; j_call: TRBJ1-4; d_call: TRBD1; v_call: TRBV7-2; cdr3_nt: TGTGCCAGCAGCCCCGGGGGGACAGGGGATAAACTGTTTTTT; cdr3_aa: CASSPGGTGDKLFF
clone_size: .; j_call: TRBJ2-3; d_call: TRBD2; v_call: TRBV3-1/TRBV3-2; cdr3_nt: TGTGCCAGCAGCCAACCATGGACTAGCGGGGGACGCTCGGGTACGCAGTATTTT; cdr3_aa: CASSQPWTSGGRSGTQYF
clone_size: .; j_call: TRBJ1-2; d_call: TRBD1; v_call: TRBV29-1; cdr3_nt: TGCAGCGTTGGTGGGGGACAGGGGGCGTTGGGCTACACCTTC; cdr3_aa: CSVGGGQGALGYTF
clone_size: .; j_call: TRBJ2-1; d_call: TRBD2; v_call: TRBV3-1/TRBV3-2; cdr3_nt: TGTGCCAGCAGCGCAAGCGGGGGGAGCTCCTACAATGAGCAGTTCTTC; cdr3_aa: CASSASGGSSYNEQFF
clone_size: once; j_call: TRBJ2-5; d_call: .; v_call: TRBV6-2/TRBV6-3; cdr3_nt: TGTGCCAGCAGTTACGGGCAGGGCCAAGAGACCCAGTACTTC; cdr3_aa: CASSYGQGQETQYF
clone_size: .; j_call: TRBJ2-7; d_call: TRBD2; v_call: TRBV6-5; cdr3_nt: TGTGCCAGCACCGAGCGGGGCTACGAGCAGTACTTC; cdr3_aa: CASTERGYEQYF
clone_size: once; j_call: TRBJ1-4; d_call: .; v_call: TRBV19; cdr3_nt: TGTGCCAGTAGTACCCTCGGGGGGATGGAAAAACTGTTTTTT; cdr3_aa: CASSTLGGMEKLFF
clone_size: .; j_call: TRBJ1-2; d_call: .; v_call: TRBV6-5; cdr3_nt: TGTGCCAGCAGGTACGACACGATCTATGGCTACACCTTC; cdr3_aa: CASRYDTIYGYTF
clone_size: once; j_call: TRBJ2-2; d_call: .; v_call: TRBV10-3; cdr3_nt: TGTGCCACCTTGAACAAATTGAACACCGGGGAGCTGTTTTTT; cdr3_aa: CATLNKLNTGELFF
clone_size: .; j_call: TRBJ2-3; d_call: TRBD1; v_call: TRBV6-1; cdr3_nt: TGTGCCAGCAGTGACGGACAGGCTATTACAGATACGCAGTATTTT; cdr3_aa: CASSDGQAITDTQYF
clone_size: .; j_call: TRBJ2-3; d_call: .; v_call: TRBV7-2; cdr3_nt: TGTGCCAGCAGCATTGTGGGAGCTGATACGCAGTATTTT; cdr3_aa: CASSIVGADTQYF
clone_size: .; j_call: TRBJ1-1; d_call: .; v_call: TRBV30; cdr3_nt: TGTGCCTGGAGGCTTCCATCAGCGCTAGAGACAGCTTTCTTT; cdr3_aa: CAWRLPSALETAFF
clone_size: .; j_call: TRBJ2-7; d_call: TRBD1; v_call: TRBV13; cdr3_nt: TGTGCCAGCAGCACCTCCGGGACAGGGGGCGAGCAGTACTTC; cdr3_aa: CASSTSGTGGEQYF
clone_size: .; j_call: TRBJ2-5; d_call: TRBD1; v_call: TRBV5-6; cdr3_nt: TGTGCCAGCAGCATGACGACAGGGGACCAAGAGACCCAGTACTTC; cdr3_aa: CASSMTTGDQETQYF
clone_size: once; j_call: TRBJ1-2; d_call: .; v_call: TRBV18; cdr3_nt: TGTGCCAGCTCAGACAGCTCTGGCTACACCTTC; cdr3_aa: CASSDSSGYTF
clone_size: .; j_call: TRBJ2-5; d_call: .; v_call: TRBV5-1; cdr3_nt: TGCGCCAGCAGCTTACAGGAAGAGACCCAGTACTTC; cdr3_aa: CASSLQEETQYF
clone_size: .; j_call: TRBJ1-4; d_call: .; v_call: TRBV5-1; cdr3_nt: TGCGCCAGCAGCGAAGCGGGTGCGCGGGAAAAACTGTTTTTT; cdr3_aa: CASSEAGAREKLFF
clone_size: few; j_call: TRBJ2-7; d_call: .; v_call: TRBV5-1; cdr3_nt: TGCGCCAGCAGCTTGGGACAGCGTGACGAGCAGTACTTC; cdr3_aa: CASSLGQRDEQYF
clone_size: .; j_call: TRBJ1-3; d_call: TRBD1; v_call: TRBV5-1; cdr3_nt: TGCGCCAGCAGCGAGGGACAGGGGGCCGCTGGAAACACCATATATTTT; cdr3_aa: CASSEGQGAAGNTIYF
clone_size: .; j_call: TRBJ1-2; d_call: .; v_call: TRBV4-3; cdr3_nt: TGCGCCAGCAGCCAAGATACCAGGATTAACTATGGCTACACCTTC; cdr3_aa: CASSQDTRINYGYTF
clone_size: once; j_call: TRBJ1-1; d_call: TRBD1; v_call: TRBV5-1; cdr3_nt: TGCGCCAGCAGCTTGCGGACAGGGAACACTGAAGCTTTCTTT; cdr3_aa: CASSLRTGNTEAFF
clone_size: .; j_call: TRBJ1-5; d_call: TRBD1; v_call: TRBV27; cdr3_nt: TGTGCCAGCAGTTCATCGACAGGGAGACAGCCCCAGCATTTT; cdr3_aa: CASSSSTGRQPQHF
clone_size: .; j_call: TRBJ2-3; d_call: .; v_call: TRBV11-2; cdr3_nt: TGTGCCAGCAGCTTAGGGCTCGCAGATACGCAGTATTTT; cdr3_aa: CASSLGLADTQYF
clone_size: .; j_call: TRBJ1-1; d_call: .; v_call: TRBV3-1/TRBV3-2; cdr3_nt: TGTGCCAGCAGCTTTGGGACTCACACTGAAGCTTTCTTT; cdr3_aa: CASSFGTHTEAFF
clone_size: .; j_call: TRBJ1-4; d_call: .; v_call: TRBV30; cdr3_nt: TGTGCCTGGAGTGTACGGGGGAATCTTGAAAAACTGTTTTTT; cdr3_aa: CAWSVRGNLEKLFF
clone_size: .; j_call: TRBJ1-1; d_call: .; v_call: TRBV10-3; cdr3_nt: TGTGCCATCAGTGAGCCCTCGGGAGGGGTGAACACTGAAGCTTTCTTT; cdr3_aa: CAISEPSGGVNTEAFF
clone_size: .; j_call: TRBJ2-1; d_call: TRBD2; v_call: TRBV11-2; cdr3_nt: TGTGCCAGCAGCACCCTAGCGGGGGAGTACAATGAGCAGTTCTTC; cdr3_aa: CASSTLAGEYNEQFF
clone_size: .; j_call: TRBJ2-3; d_call: .; v_call: TRBV4-3; cdr3_nt: TGCGCCAGCAGCCAAGATTTCACGGCAGATACGCAGTATTTT; cdr3_aa: CASSQDFTADTQYF
clone_size: .; j_call: TRBJ1-4; d_call: .; v_call: TRBV19; cdr3_nt: TGTGCCAGTAGTATTCCGGGTCTAACAGGGTACGGAAAACTGTTTTTT; cdr3_aa: CASSIPGLTGYGKLFF
clone_size: .; j_call: TRBJ2-3; d_call: .; v_call: TRBV7-6; cdr3_nt: TGTGCCAGCAGCTTAGTCGGTAACAGCCCCACAGATACGCAGTATTTT; cdr3_aa: CASSLVGNSPTDTQYF
clone_size: once; j_call: TRBJ2-5; d_call: TRBD1; v_call: TRBV9; cdr3_nt: TGTGCCAGCAGCCCACGGGACAGACTTTGGGAGACCCAGTACTTC; cdr3_aa: CASSPRDRLWETQYF
clone_size: .; j_call: TRBJ1-1; d_call: .; v_call: TRBV5-4; cdr3_nt: TGTGCCAGCAGCTTGGCCGGCCCCGGGGCTGAAGCTTTCTTT; cdr3_aa: CASSLAGPGAEAFF
clone_size: once; j_call: TRBJ2-5; d_call: TRBD2; v_call: TRBV10-1; cdr3_nt: TGCGCCAGCAGTGGACTAGCGGGAGACCAAGAGACCCAGTACTTC; cdr3_aa: CASSGLAGDQETQYF
clone_size: few; j_call: TRBJ2-5; d_call: TRBD1; v_call: TRBV19; cdr3_nt: TGTGCCAGTAGTATGGGGGACAGATCGAAAGAGACCCAGTACTTC; cdr3_aa: CASSMGDRSKETQYF
clone_size: .; j_call: TRBJ1-5; d_call: TRBD1; v_call: TRBV12-3/TRBV12-4; cdr3_nt: TGTGCCAGCAGCGGGACAGGGAGTCAGCCCCAGCATTTT; cdr3_aa: CASSGTGSQPQHF
clone_size: .; j_call: TRBJ1-4; d_call: .; v_call: TRBV4-2; cdr3_nt: TGTGCCAGCAGCCAAGGTTTTGGGGGCTTGGGGGAAAAACTGTTTTTT; cdr3_aa: CASSQGFGGLGEKLFF
clone_size: .; j_call: TRBJ2-3; d_call: TRBD1; v_call: TRBV7-2; cdr3_nt: TGTGCCAGCAGCCCAGGGGGACGAACGCAGTATTTT; cdr3_aa: CASSPGGRTQYF
clone_size: .; j_call: TRBJ2-5; d_call: .; v_call: TRBV28; cdr3_nt: TGTGCCAGCAGCTACACCCAGGGGCGGACAGAGACCCAGTACTTC; cdr3_aa: CASSYTQGRTETQYF
clone_size: .; j_call: TRBJ2-3; d_call: .; v_call: TRBV30; cdr3_nt: TGTGCCTGGAGTGTACGGGATACGCAGTATTTT; cdr3_aa: CAWSVRDTQYF
clone_size: .; j_call: TRBJ1-2; d_call: .; v_call: TRBV7-2; cdr3_nt: TGTGCCAGCAGCTTAGCAACGGGGATTGGCTACACCTTC; cdr3_aa: CASSLATGIGYTF
clone_size: .; j_call: TRBJ2-5; d_call: TRBD2; v_call: TRBV30; cdr3_nt: TGTGCCTGGAACCTAGCGGGGGGGCTGGGAGAGACCCAGTACTTC; cdr3_aa: CAWNLAGGLGETQYF
clone_size: .; j_call: TRBJ2-2; d_call: TRBD2; v_call: TRBV5-1; cdr3_nt: TGCGCCAGCAGCTTGGGGGCGGGGGGCGCGAACACCGGGGAGCTGTTTTTT; cdr3_aa: CASSLGAGGANTGELFF
clone_size: .; j_call: TRBJ2-6; d_call: .; v_call: TRBV30; cdr3_nt: TGTGCCTGGAGTGTACGTCAGGGATCGGTTAGCTCTGGGGCCAACGTCCTGACTTTC; cdr3_aa: CAWSVRQGSVSSGANVLTF
clone_size: .; j_call: TRBJ2-6; d_call: .; v_call: TRBV27; cdr3_nt: TGTGCCAGCTTTTCCCGTGGGGCCAACGTCCTGACTTTC; cdr3_aa: CASFSRGANVLTF
clone_size: few; j_call: TRBJ2-3; d_call: TRBD1; v_call: TRBV5-1; cdr3_nt: TGCGCCAGCAGCGGGGGACAGGGTTTTACAGATACGCAGTATTTT; cdr3_aa: CASSGGQGFTDTQYF
clone_size: once; j_call: TRBJ2-5; d_call: TRBD2; v_call: TRBV5-8; cdr3_nt: TGTGCCAGCGGAGAGGTAGCGGGGGTTCAAGAGACCCAGTACTTC; cdr3_aa: CASGEVAGVQETQYF
clone_size: few; j_call: TRBJ1-5; d_call: .; v_call: TRBV11-3; cdr3_nt: TGTGCCAGCAGCCCGGGGGGGTTAGTCAATCAGCCCCAGCATTTT; cdr3_aa: CASSPGGLVNQPQHF
clone_size: .; j_call: TRBJ2-1; d_call: TRBD2; v_call: TRBV7-8; cdr3_nt: TGTGCCAGCAGCTTAGCGGGACTAGCGGGGCGCTACAATGAGCAGTTCTTC; cdr3_aa: CASSLAGLAGRYNEQFF
clone_size: .; j_call: TRBJ2-3; d_call: .; v_call: TRBV27; cdr3_nt: TGTGCCAGCACTCGAGGACAGAGCACAGATACGCAGTATTTT; cdr3_aa: CASTRGQSTDTQYF